Below, 29 T cell receptor beta chains from the same sample are listed, as sequenced in a study of CD8+CD57+ T cells in acquired aplastic anemia. It was genomic DNA that served as the template for profiling TCR beta VDJ and CDR3. A single record per CDR3 protein comes from TCRdb applying MiXCR to the reads. The data contain hundreds of thousands of distinct CDR3 sequences, roughly a third of them singletons. Individuals selected for sequencing had exhibited CD8+CD57+ cell expansion on flow cytometry. Sequenced: sorted CD4+, CD8+, or CD8+CD57+ T cells (not recorded which) from PBMCs. All receptors come from a human donor with aplastic anemia.

The chain joins TRBV6-1 to TRBJ1-6; D is unclear. The CDR3 has 13 residues. Germline V gene lookup returns CDR1 MNHNS and CDR2 SASEGT. The V end lost 6 bases, the J end lost 7 bases, and 10 bases lay between the germline ends. CDR3 sequence (DNA): TGTGCCAGCAGCACACGGACGAATTCACCCCTCCACTTT. It codes for CASSTRTNSPLHF.

The chain links TRBV20-1 to TRBJ2-1; 9 bases map to TRBD1. V dropped 5 bases and J dropped 7; count of bases not matched to a gene: 0. Germline CDR1 reads DFQATT; CDR2 reads SNEGSKA (reference sequence). CDR3 size: 11 residues. This chain's CDR3 is CSADRGNEQFF. The CDR3, as DNA: TGCAGTGCTGACAGGGGGAATGAGCAGTTCTTC.

This clonotype was seen at least ten times. The chain employs TRBV19 and TRBJ1-5, with 9 positions matching TRBD1. The V gene's germline CDR1 is LNHDA and CDR2 SQIVND (reference sequence). CDR3 length: 18 amino acids. V shed 5 bases and J 7 bases; nucleotides not matched to a gene: 18. The CDR3 here is CASSLTVNRDRVWQPQHF. CDR3 DNA: TGTGCCAGTAGTCTTACGGTAAACCGGGACAGGGTTTGGCAGCCCCAGCATTTT.

This clonotype has a count of ten or more. The CDR3 coding sequence is TGTGCCAGCAGAGCTAACAGGGTTGGGAGCACTGAAGCTTTCTTT. This encodes CASRANRVGSTEAFF. V and J are TRBV2 and TRBJ1-1; TRBD1 is a possible D gene (6 bases). The V end was cut by 6 bases, the J end by 4 bases, with 18 bases between. CDR1 is SNHLY and CDR2 is FYNNEI in the germline V gene. There are 15 residues in the CDR3.

The sample holds a few counts of this clonotype. V usage is TRBV11-2 and J usage is TRBJ2-7; 11 bases are a match to TRBD2. V was pared by 5 bases and J by 4 bases, with 10 bases of the junction left unmatched. The germline CDR1 and CDR2 sequences are SGHAT and FQNNGV. The CDR3 spans 16 residues. CDR3 bases: TGTGCCAGCAGCCCAGACTCCGGGACTAGCGGTTACGAGCAGTACTTC. It codes for CASSPDSGTSGYEQYF.

The rearrangement links TRBV25-1 to TRBJ1-2; D not resolved. The CDR3 has 13 amino acids. The V end was cut by 4 bases, the J end by 5 bases, with 11 bases between. Looked up from germline, CDR1 is MGHDK and CDR2 is SYGVNS. For the CDR3, the DNA is TGTGCCAGCAGTGCTCCGACGGTGTATGGCTACACCTTC. Amino acid sequence: CASSAPTVYGYTF.

Ten or more counts support this clonotype. The chain joins TRBV20-1 to TRBJ1-2; maybe TRBD1 (6 bases). CDR1 is DFQATT and CDR2 is SNEGSKA in the germline V gene (reference sequence). V was trimmed by 5 bases and J by 4 bases, leaving 11 bases between them. The CDR3 spans 12 residues. The CDR3 DNA is TGCAGTGCTCCAGGGGAATTCTATGGCTACACCTTC. It is translated as CSAPGEFYGYTF.

This clonotype was recorded many times. CDR3 residues: CSARASGRSKETQYF. DNA for the CDR3: TGCAGTGCTAGGGCTAGCGGGAGGTCAAAGGAGACCCAGTACTTC. The rearrangement uses TRBV20-1 and TRBJ2-5; 11 bases match TRBD2. V was pared by 3 bases and J by 5 bases, with 8 bases of the junction left unmatched. Looked up from germline, CDR1 is DFQATT and CDR2 is SNEGSKA (reference sequence). The CDR3 runs to 15 residues.

This clonotype turned up a few times. A much larger clonotype is one base distant, so this may be a read error. The rearrangement uses TRBV20-1 and TRBJ1-6; 7 bases line up with TRBD1. V gave up 1 base and J gave up 12 bases; unmatched junction bases: 12. CDR1 DFQATT and CDR2 SNEGSKA come from the germline V gene (reference sequence). This CDR3 has 15 amino acids. In nucleotides, the CDR3 is TGCAGTGCTAGAGTGGGGACAGTGACTCACTTACCCCTCCACTTT. This gives the protein CSARVGTVTHLPLHF.

V usage is TRBV12-3 or TRBV12-4 and J usage is TRBJ2-3; D remains unclear. Trimming took off 8 bases at V and 3 bases at J, with 6 bases between the two ends. This CDR3 contains 11 residues. The CDR3 region has the DNA TGTGCCAGCGCCAAGACAGATACGCAGTATTTT. This encodes CASAKTDTQYF.

The rearrangement uses TRBV3-1 and TRBJ1-3, with D perhaps TRBD1 (6 bases). The CDR3 is 14 residues long. Trimming removed 6 bases from V and 4 bases from J, with 13 bases in between. Germline assignment: CDR1 LGHDT and CDR2 YNNKEL (reference sequence). This CDR3 reads CASRNRVGGNTIYF. In nucleotides, the CDR3 is TGTGCCAGCAGGAACAGGGTGGGAGGAAACACCATATATTTT.

This clonotype was counted ten times or more. This chain joins TRBV11-2 and TRBJ2-7, with TRBD1 identical over 8 bases. J lost 0 bases, V lost 6 bases, and 4 bases had no gene match. Germline V CDR1 and CDR2: SGHAT, FQNNGV. The CDR3 extends over 14 amino acids. CDR3 coding DNA: TGTGCCAGCAGGTGGGACAGGAGCTCCTACGAGCAGTACTTC. This codes for CASRWDRSSYEQYF.

Note on this clonotype: A single base separates this from a much larger clone, so it may be a read error. The rearrangement links TRBV7-9 to TRBJ1-2; 10 nucleotides match TRBD1. V gave up 9 bases and J gave up 8 bases; unmatched junction bases: 15. This CDR3 is built from 15 residues. CDR1 and CDR2 (germline): SEHNR, FQNEAQ (reference sequence). The CDR3 region has the DNA TGTGCCAGTACCTTATGGGACAGGGGAAGAAGGGGCTACACCTTC. Its protein product is CASTLWDRGRRGYTF. The full variable domain, with the rest looked up from reference TRBV7-9 and TRBJ1-2, is DTGVSQNPRHKITKRGQNVTFRCDPISEHNRLYWYRQTLGQGPEFLTYFQNEAQLEKSRLLSDRFSAERPKGSFSTLEIQRTEQGDSAMYLCASTLWDRGRRGYTFGSGTRLTVV.

The J gene is TRBJ1-1, the V gene TRBV20-1; D is perhaps TRBD1 (6 bases). Trimming pared 6 bases from V and 1 base from J, leaving 15 bases between. Looked up from germline, CDR1 is DFQATT and CDR2 is SNEGSKA (reference sequence). This CDR3 spans 14 amino acids. CDR3 DNA: TGCAGTGCCACTCGGACAGCTAAGAACACTGAAGCTTTCTTT. Its translation: CSATRTAKNTEAFF.

The V and J genes are TRBV20-1 and TRBJ1-1, with 12 positions matching TRBD1. The CDR3 has 16 amino acids. From germline, CDR1 is DFQATT and CDR2 SNEGSKA (reference sequence). J was trimmed by 3 bases and V by 6 bases; bases with no gene match: 11. CDR3 amino acids: CSARSGTGGTDTEAFF. CDR3 bases: TGCAGTGCCCGCTCCGGGACAGGGGGCACGGACACTGAAGCTTTCTTT.

The rearrangement links TRBV5-1 to TRBJ1-1; D remains ambiguous. With 5 bases removed from V and 2 bases from J, the gap between germline ends came to 10 bases. The CDR3 runs to 13 residues. Germline V gene data show CDR1 as SGHRS and CDR2 as YFSETQ. The CDR3: CASSENSNTEAFF. The CDR3 bases are TGCGCCAGCAGTGAGAACAGTAACACTGAAGCTTTCTTT.

This clonotype was counted at least ten times. The rearrangement links TRBV20-1 to TRBJ1-5, with TRBD1 identical over 8 bases. CDR1 is DFQATT and CDR2 is SNEGSKA in the germline V gene (reference sequence). The CDR3 is 14 amino acids. V lost 6 bases to trimming and J lost 4 bases; unmatched junction nucleotides: 8. CDR3 protein: CSARTDRDNQPQHF. The CDR3, as DNA: TGCAGTGCACGCACGGACAGGGATAATCAGCCCCAGCATTTT.

Concerning this clonotype itself: A much larger clone differs by one base, so this may be a read error. The CDR3 carries no conserved terminal phenylalanine or tryptophan, so it likely arises from a read error. This sequence joins TRBV11-2 and TRBJ2-7; D possibly corresponds to TRBD2 (5 bases). Germline values: CDR1 SGHAT, CDR2 FQNNGV. The V and J ends lost 5 bases and 6 bases respectively, with 11 bases between them. CDR3 length: 12 residues. CDR3 nucleotides: TGTGCCAGCAGCCAAGACTATCTCGAGCAGTACCTC. It translates to CASSQDYLEQYL.

The rearrangement links TRBV20-1 to TRBJ1-1; possibly TRBD1 for D (5 bases). Trimming left V 5 bases short and J 1 base short, with 11 bases between. From germline, CDR1 is DFQATT and CDR2 SNEGSKA (reference sequence). The CDR3 contains 13 residues. CDR3 sequence: CSARTDKNTEAFF. The DNA for the CDR3 is TGCAGTGCTCGGACGGACAAGAACACTGAAGCTTTCTTT.

A note on this clonotype: Since a much larger clone is just one base distant, this may be a read error. The chain carries TRBV10-3 and TRBJ1-1; D ambiguous. The CDR3 length is 13 residues. CDR1 ENHRY and CDR2 SYGVKD come from the germline V gene. The CDR3 region has the DNA TGTGCCAGCAGTGAAGCGTCGAACACTGAAGCTTTCTTT. Amino acid sequence: CASSEASNTEAFF.

Of note for this clonotype: A much larger clone differs from this one at a single base, so this may be a read error. The rearrangement uses TRBV19 and TRBJ1-5; TRBD1 agrees at 7 bases. Germline-derived CDR1 and CDR2 are LNHDA and SQIVND (reference sequence). This CDR3 contains 13 residues. Trimming at V came to 3 bases and at J to 6 bases, leaving 2 bases not matched to a gene. CDR3 residues: CASSIDRVQPQHF. CDR3 DNA sequence: TGTGCCAGTAGTATTGACAGGGTTCAGCCCCAGCATTTT.

The chain has TRBV19 and TRBJ1-1, with D perhaps matching TRBD1 (5 bases). The CDR3 length is 14 residues. Between the trimmed V and J ends, which lost 5 bases and 0 bases, there was a span of 10 bases. CDR1 and CDR2 (germline): LNHDA, SQIVND (reference sequence). In DNA form, the CDR3 reads TGTGCCAGTAGTGGAGGGGTAATGAACACTGAAGCTTTCTTT. It yields the protein CASSGGVMNTEAFF. Full variable domain (remainder filled in from reference TRBV19 and TRBJ1-1): DGGITQSPKYLFRKEGQNVTLSCEQNLNHDAMYWYRQDPGQGLRLIYYSQIVNDFQKGDIAEGYSVSREKKESFPLTVTSAQKNPTAFYLCASSGGVMNTEAFFGQGTRLTVV.

Ten or more counts support this clonotype. The J gene is TRBJ1-2, the V gene TRBV6-1; D is ambiguous. CDR3 length equals 12 residues. Looked up from germline, CDR1 is MNHNS and CDR2 is SASEGT. The V end lost 6 bases, the J end lost 8 bases, and 13 bases lay between the germline ends. CDR3 sequence reads: CASSAGSGGYTF. CDR3 nucleotide sequence: TGTGCCAGCAGCGCTGGTTCGGGAGGCTACACCTTC.

The CDR3 DNA follows: TGTGCCTGGATTGCCGGGACGGTGAACACTGAAGCTTTCTTT. It specifies CAWIAGTVNTEAFF. The genes are TRBV30 and TRBJ1-1; tentatively, D is TRBD1 (5 bases). The CDR3 spans 14 residues. Trimming shortened V by 4 bases and J by 0 bases, and 12 bases separated the two germline ends. CDR1 is GTSNPN, CDR2 SVGIG, per germline (reference sequence).

The V call is TRBV29-1, the J call TRBJ1-4; a weak D match, TRBD1 (6 bases). Trimming stripped 2 bases from V and 5 bases from J, with 9 bases between. Germline V gene sequence: CDR1 SQVTM, CDR2 ANQGSEA. The CDR3 sequence is 13 residues long. The CDR3 protein is CSVETGANEKLFF. In DNA form, the CDR3 reads TGCAGCGTTGAAACGGGGGCCAATGAAAAACTGTTTTTT.

This clonotype was seen at least ten times. The V gene is TRBV5-6, the J gene TRBJ1-2; D remains unclear. The CDR3 length is 14 residues. Germline CDR1 SGHDT, CDR2 YYEEEE. V lost 3 bases to trimming and J lost 2 bases, with 11 bases between them. CDR3 residues: CASSYPVGNYGYTF. The DNA of the CDR3 is TGTGCCAGCAGCTACCCTGTAGGAAACTATGGCTACACCTTC.

This clonotype was counted many times. The rearrangement links TRBV2 to TRBJ1-1; D is undetermined. V lost 7 bases and J lost 1, with 7 bases in between. There are 12 residues in the CDR3. Looked up from germline, CDR1 is SNHLY and CDR2 is FYNNEI. The CDR3, as DNA: TGTGCCAGCAATAGGGAGAACACTGAAGCTTTCTTT. Residues: CASNRENTEAFF.

The table lists this clonotype with a count of one. The V and J genes are TRBV10-1 and TRBJ2-7; either TRBD1 or TRBD2 may supply D (6 bases each). The germline V gene encodes CDR1 WNHNN and CDR2 SYGVQD (reference sequence). V was shortened by 4 bases and J by 6 bases, with 13 bases between the two germline ends. The CDR3 contains 13 residues. The CDR3 loop is CASSGKGGSEQYF. The CDR3 nucleotides read TGCGCCAGCAGTGGAAAAGGGGGGTCCGAGCAGTACTTC.

This clonotype has more than one count but fewer than ten. The chain has TRBV5-8 and TRBJ2-7, with D hard to call. The CDR3 extends over 14 amino acids. Germline V CDR1 and CDR2: SGHTS, YDEGEE. Deletions cut 2 bases from V and 3 bases from J, with 12 bases between. The CDR3 reads CASSFDRSRYEQYF. For the CDR3, the DNA is TGTGCCAGCAGCTTTGATAGGAGTCGCTACGAGCAGTACTTC.